What follows are 7 T cell receptor beta chains derived from one specimen sequenced in a study of metastatic and nonmetastatic thyroid tumors. TCRdb re-analyzed the PCR reads through MiXCR. The sample lists over 9,500 clones; 25% to 30% were seen once. All patients were treatment-naive before thyroid surgery. Sample: tumor tissue. These receptors were collected from a female donor with papillary thyroid cancer or a benign thyroid nodule (not recorded which). Some clones in this sample may be carry-over from other donors' samples.

The chain is built from TRBV7-2 and TRBJ1-6, with D possibly being TRBD1 (5 bases). This CDR3 comprises 15 residues. Germline V lookup: CDR1 SGHTA, CDR2 FQGNSA. V lost 5 bases, J lost 10 bases, and 18 bases lay in between. CDR3 amino acids: CASSHRWGPQSPLHF. The CDR3 nucleotides read TGTGCCAGCAGCCATAGATGGGGACCACAATCACCCCTCCACTTT.

This clone was seen more than once but under ten times. The chain carries TRBV6-1 and TRBJ1-5, with a tentative D call TRBD1 (6 bases). Germline V gives CDR1 MNHNS, CDR2 SASEGT. The CDR3 contains 13 residues. V lost 6 bases and J 11 bases, leaving 17 bases between the germline ends. This chain's CDR3 is CASRGDRSDAQHF. The CDR3 nucleotides read TGTGCCAGCAGAGGAGACAGGTCCGATGCCCAGCATTTT.

This clone occurred many times. J is TRBJ2-3 and V is TRBV15; the D is unclear. Trimming cost V 2 bases and J 6 bases, with 15 bases left between them. Per germline, CDR1 LNHNV and CDR2 YYDKDF (reference sequence). This CDR3 has 15 residues. CDR3 in DNA: TGTGCCACCAGCAGATCGAAGGACGGAGTGGATACGCAGTATTTT. Its protein is CATSRSKDGVDTQYF.

V and J are TRBV19 and TRBJ2-7; 8 nucleotides line up with TRBD1. With 8 bases clipped from V and 0 bases from J, the junction kept 6 bases outside the gene matches. Germline V lookup: CDR1 LNHDA, CDR2 SQIVND (reference sequence). The CDR3 runs to 14 residues. CDR3 region: CASDPGQGSYEQYF. CDR3 nucleotides: TGTGCCAGTGATCCTGGACAGGGCTCCTACGAGCAGTACTTC.

DNA of the CDR3: TGTGCCAGCAGCCTAGATCTGACAGGGGGAACATATGGCTACACCTTC. This encodes CASSLDLTGGTYGYTF. This sequence joins TRBV4-2 and TRBJ1-2, with TRBD1 matching 9 bases. This CDR3 has 16 residues. With V trimmed by 4 bases and J by 5 bases, 11 bases remained unmatched. CDR1 is LGHNA, CDR2 YNFKEQ, per germline.

The rearrangement uses TRBV19 and TRBJ2-7; TRBD1 aligns across 8 bases. V gave up 4 bases and J gave up 2 bases; unmatched junction bases: 7. CDR1 LNHDA and CDR2 SQIVND come from the germline V gene (reference sequence). This CDR3 is built from 15 residues. For the CDR3, the DNA is TGTGCCAGTAGTAGCGGACAGGGATCGACCTACGAGCAGTACTTC. Its translation is CASSSGQGSTYEQYF.

The sample holds many counts of this clone. The CDR3 DNA follows: TGTGCCAGCAGTTTGGCGGGGGTCACCGGGGAGCTGTTTTTT. Residues: CASSLAGVTGELFF. V usage is TRBV12-3 or TRBV12-4 and J usage is TRBJ2-2; the match to TRBD2 covers 7 bases. The CDR3 is 14 amino acids. J gave up 4 bases and V 3 bases, and 2 bases lay outside the gene matches.